This T cell receptor beta chain was recorded in a study of T cells after yellow fever vaccination. Study-wide results and caveats: A small proportion of clonotypes was detected in both the CD4 and CD8 compartments. Once the booster was given, most primary-vaccination clones reappeared, at more than 95% for CD4 and approximately 88% for CD8.

CDR1 and CDR2 from the germline V gene are MNHNS and SASEGT. This CDR3 has 15 residues. Trimming removed 5 bases from V and 7 bases from J, with 17 bases in between. In regard to this clonotype: No antigen is known for it.

Making TCR cDNA involved 5'RACE template switching, which added UMIs and a universal primer site. Each CDR3 protein is one row after TCRdb ran MiXCR on the 5' RACE reads. The table has just under 600,000 distinct CDR3 sequences, roughly 14% seen once; the top ten hold over 12%. The input for sequencing was PBMCs, taken on the day of the yellow fever booster vaccination. The chain carries TRBV6-1 and TRBJ2-2; a weak D match, TRBD2 (5 bases). The clonotype originates from a man aged 25 to 40 who received the YFV17D yellow fever vaccine. The CDR3 nucleotides are TGTGCCAGCAGTCCGAGGATTGGAGGAGGCGGGGAGCTGTTTTTT. This sequence encodes CASSPRIGGGGELFF.